The 28 T cell receptor beta chains in this list originate from one sample, sequenced in a study of shared clonotypes between healthy human individuals. Method: immunoSEQ multiplex PCR; TCRdb's copy keeps in-frame clones and lacks some. This sample carries some 1.4 million clones, roughly 96% of them seen once, and the ten largest clones take 1% to 1.5%. The sample taken for sequencing was naive CD4+ T cells sorted from blood. Documented subset: CD45RA+ positively selected. The receptors stem from a man under 40 in good health.

The chain employs TRBV7-2 and TRBJ2-1, with TRBD2 matching 8 bases. CDR1 is SGHTA and CDR2 is FQGNSA in the germline V gene. The CDR3 is made up of 18 amino acids. V was clipped by 4 bases and J by 3 bases; unmatched bases: 14. CDR3 DNA sequence: TGTGCCAGCAGCTCTAGGCGGGGGAGAGCGGGGGACTACAATGAGCAGTTCTTC. As protein: CASSSRRGRAGDYNEQFF.

DNA of the CDR3: TGTGCCAGCAGCTCATCCGGGACACAAACATACGAGCAGTACTTC. Translating it yields CASSSSGTQTYEQYF. The chain couples TRBV7-2 to TRBJ2-7, with D perhaps matching TRBD1 (6 bases). Trimming stripped 4 bases from V and 4 bases from J, with 17 bases between. The V gene's germline CDR1 is SGHTA and CDR2 FQGNSA. CDR3 length: 15 amino acids.

The chain carries TRBV5-1 and TRBJ2-2; TRBD2 aligns across 9 bases. The V and J ends lost 5 bases and 3 bases, in that order; junction bases with no gene match: 5. This CDR3 is 15 amino acids long. CDR1 and CDR2 from the germline V gene are SGHRS and YFSETQ. In DNA form, the CDR3 reads TGCGCCAGCAGGGCGACTAGCGGTGACACCGGGGAGCTGTTTTTT. Translated: CASRATSGDTGELFF.

V is TRBV9 and J is TRBJ2-3; perhaps TRBD2 as D (7 bases). The CDR3 runs 20 residues. Germline V gene data show CDR1 as SGDLS and CDR2 as YYNGEE. Between the trimmed V and J ends, which lost 0 bases and 2 bases, there was a span of 25 bases. The chain's CDR3 is CASSVATASGEGVYTDTQYF. The CDR3 DNA is TGTGCCAGCAGCGTAGCTACGGCTAGCGGCGAGGGGGTGTACACAGATACGCAGTATTTT.

The chain is built from TRBV7-2 and TRBJ2-7; 9 positions agree with TRBD1. Germline V gene sequence: CDR1 SGHTA, CDR2 FQGNSA. The CDR3 runs 15 residues. V trimming: 3 bases; J trimming: 7 bases; junction bases outside the gene matches: 10. The CDR3 DNA reads TGTGCCAGCAGCTTCACTCGGGACAGGGTCGAAGAGCAGTACTTC. Its translation is CASSFTRDRVEEQYF.

The chain is built from TRBV9 and TRBJ2-3; 7 bases are shared with TRBD2. V shed 1 base and J 0 bases; nucleotides not matched to a gene: 5. The CDR3 is made up of 16 amino acids. The V gene's germline CDR1 is SGDLS and CDR2 YYNGEE. CDR3 sequence reads: CASSVLAGASTDTQYF. CDR3 coding DNA: TGTGCCAGCAGCGTATTGGCGGGAGCTAGCACAGATACGCAGTATTTT.

The rearrangement links TRBV10-3 to TRBJ1-4; no firm D call. CDR3 size: 15 residues. V was clipped by 8 bases and J by 1 base, with 14 bases between them. The germline gives CDR1 ENHRY, CDR2 SYGVKD. The CDR3 loop is CAIGPGGQTNEKLFF. CDR3 nucleotide sequence: TGTGCCATCGGACCCGGAGGGCAAACTAATGAAAAACTGTTTTTT.

The chain has TRBV4-1 and TRBJ2-3; 15 positions agree with TRBD2. After removal of 1 base from V and 0 bases from J, the junction contained 8 bases not matched to a gene. The CDR3 length is 20 residues. Per the germline V gene, CDR1 is MGHRA and CDR2 is YSYEKL. CDR3 DNA sequence: TGCGCCAGCAGCCAAGCAGGACTAGCGGGAGGGCCCTCTAGCACAGATACGCAGTATTTT. It encodes CASSQAGLAGGPSSTDTQYF.

The chain combines TRBV5-1 with TRBJ2-1, with TRBD2 identical over 12 bases. This CDR3 spans 16 amino acids. Germline loops: CDR1 SGHRS, CDR2 YFSETQ. V shed 4 bases and J 2 bases; nucleotides not matched to a gene: 4. The CDR3: CASSPSGRAPYNEQFF. As DNA, the CDR3 is TGCGCCAGCAGCCCTAGCGGGAGGGCCCCCTACAATGAGCAGTTCTTC.

The rearrangement uses TRBV7-9 and TRBJ1-1, with 10 bases lining up with TRBD1. The CDR3 consists of 17 residues. Germline V gene lookup returns CDR1 SEHNR and CDR2 FQNEAQ (reference sequence). The ends lost 1 base at V and 4 bases at J; junction bases unmatched: 9. CDR3 sequence (DNA): TGTGCCAGCAGCTTAGGGCCGGGACAGGGGTTGGGCACTGAAGCTTTCTTT. It codes for CASSLGPGQGLGTEAFF.

The chain is built from TRBV9 and TRBJ2-1; TRBD2 is a possible D gene (6 bases). The CDR3 contains 14 residues. V lost 3 bases, J lost 7 bases, and 14 bases lay in between. Germline assignment: CDR1 SGDLS and CDR2 YYNGEE. The CDR3 DNA reads TGTGCCAGCAGCGCCAGCCCAGGGACTAATGAGCAGTTCTTC. Protein sequence: CASSASPGTNEQFF.

This chain uses TRBV11-1 with TRBJ2-3, with 7 bases matching TRBD1. With 5 bases clipped from V and 2 bases from J, the junction kept 7 bases outside the gene matches. This CDR3 comprises 15 residues. Germline assignment: CDR1 SGHAT and CDR2 FQDESV (reference sequence). In nucleotides, the CDR3 is TGTGCCAGCAGCACAACAGGGGATCCCACAGATACGCAGTATTTT. As protein: CASSTTGDPTDTQYF. Full variable domain (remainder filled in from reference TRBV11-1 and TRBJ2-3): EAEVAQSPRYKITEKSQAVAFWCDPISGHATLYWYRQILGQGPELLVQFQDESVVDDSQLPKDRFSAERLKGVDSTLKIQPAELGDSAMYLCASSTTGDPTDTQYFGPGTRLTVL.

This clone has only one observation. The V gene is TRBV5-1, the J gene TRBJ1-4; TRBD1 might be the D (5 bases). The CDR3 spans 14 residues. CDR1 and CDR2 from the germline V gene are SGHRS and YFSETQ. The germline V and J ends were trimmed by 2 bases and 2 bases, with 7 bases remaining between them. DNA for the CDR3: TGCGCCAGCAGCTTTGGGGACACTAATGAAAAACTGTTTTTT. Its translation: CASSFGDTNEKLFF.

The chain couples TRBV6-5 to TRBJ2-1, with D tentatively TRBD1 (6 bases). The CDR3 length is 15 residues. Trimming took off 11 bases at V and 15 bases at J, with 32 bases between the two ends. Per the germline V gene, CDR1 is MNHEY and CDR2 is SVGAGI. Here the CDR3 DNA reads TGTGCCTCCAACTTACAGGGTTTCTATCATGGGGATCCGTTCTTC. As protein: CASNLQGFYHGDPFF.

This chain joins TRBV2 and TRBJ2-3; a possible D gene is TRBD2 (6 bases). V dropped 6 bases and J dropped 3 bases, with 19 bases sitting between them. Per germline, CDR1 SNHLY and CDR2 FYNNEI. CDR3 length: 16 amino acids. The CDR3 sequence is CASRKGTLGGTDTQYF. DNA for the CDR3: TGTGCCAGCAGGAAAGGGACTCTCGGGGGTACAGATACGCAGTATTTT.

This chain connects TRBV9 to TRBJ2-6; TRBD1 agrees at 8 bases. Germline V gene sequence: CDR1 SGDLS, CDR2 YYNGEE. The CDR3 extends over 19 amino acids. Trimming cost V 3 bases and J 3 bases; bases outside gene matches: 14. The CDR3 DNA follows: TGTGCCAGCAGCGCAAAGCCCGGGACAGGATTAGTTGGGGCCAACGTCCTGACTTTC. Its protein is CASSAKPGTGLVGANVLTF.

Only a few counts were recorded for this clone. The chain combines TRBV30 with TRBJ2-6, with D unresolved. The CDR3 length is 14 residues. V dropped 6 bases and J dropped 2 bases, with 11 bases sitting between them. Germline lookup yields CDR1 GTSNPN and CDR2 SVGIG (reference sequence). The CDR3 reads CACRSRAGANVLTF. DNA for the CDR3: TGTGCCTGTCGTTCTAGGGCTGGGGCCAACGTCCTGACTTTC.

CDR3 region: CASSLDRDGYGYTF. CDR3 sequence (DNA): TGTGCCAGTAGTCTGGACAGGGACGGCTATGGCTACACCTTC. V is TRBV19 and J is TRBJ1-2; 8 nucleotides align to TRBD1. CDR1 and CDR2 from the germline V gene are LNHDA and SQIVND (reference sequence). This CDR3 is 14 amino acids long. J gave up 4 bases and V 5 bases, and 6 bases lay outside the gene matches.

The chain uses TRBV7-2 and TRBJ2-7; TRBD1 matches 7 bases. The V and J ends lost 8 bases and 7 bases, in that order; junction bases with no gene match: 14. Germline V CDR1 and CDR2: SGHTA, FQGNSA. The CDR3 length is 14 residues. Here the CDR3 DNA reads TGTGCCAGCGGCCAACAGGGGCCCCTGGGGGAGCAGTACTTC. It encodes CASGQQGPLGEQYF.

This clone was found once. The chain couples TRBV11-2 to TRBJ2-7; D uncertain. Trimming took 1 base from V and 0 from J, leaving 7 bases between them. CDR1 is SGHAT, CDR2 FQNNGV, per germline. The CDR3 is 14 amino acids. DNA for the CDR3: TGTGCCAGCAGCTTAGTCGACCTCTCCTACGAGCAGTACTTC. Protein product: CASSLVDLSYEQYF.

For the CDR3, the DNA is TGTGCCAGCACATCTAAAAGGGGGCGGAACACTGAAGCTTTCTTT. This translates into CASTSKRGRNTEAFF. The chain joins TRBV5-4 to TRBJ1-1; 7 bases match TRBD1. CDR3 length equals 15 residues. In germline, CDR1 is SGHNT, CDR2 YYREEE (reference sequence). V was clipped by 6 bases and J by 1 base; unmatched bases: 9.

The chain employs TRBV7-2 and TRBJ1-5; maybe TRBD1 (5 bases). This CDR3 spans 16 amino acids. V gave up 2 bases and J gave up 4 bases, with 15 bases separating them. The germline V gene encodes CDR1 SGHTA and CDR2 FQGNSA. The chain's CDR3 is CASSLTDQGLNQPQHF. The CDR3 bases are TGTGCCAGCAGCTTAACGGATCAGGGTCTTAATCAGCCCCAGCATTTT. The whole variable domain, remainder taken from reference TRBV7-2 and TRBJ1-5, is GAGVSQSPSNKVTEKGKDVELRCDPISGHTALYWYRQSLGQGLEFLIYFQGNSAPDKSGLPSDRFSAERTGGSVSTLTIQRTQQEDSAVYLCASSLTDQGLNQPQHFGDGTRLSIL.

This clone was detected only once. The chain employs TRBV7-3 and TRBJ2-2, with D possibly being TRBD2 (5 bases). This CDR3 region has 11 residues. Trimming stripped 8 bases from V and 7 bases from J, with 8 bases between. Germline loops: CDR1 SGHTA, CDR2 FQGTGA. The DNA for the CDR3 is TGTGCCAGCGGGAGCGGCGGGGAGCTGTTTTTT. Translation: CASGSGGELFF.

The chain employs TRBV7-3 and TRBJ2-2; unclear D gene. The CDR3 has 14 residues. Germline V gene sequence: CDR1 SGHTA, CDR2 FQGTGA. Trimming removed 4 bases at V and 3 bases at J, with 9 bases between. Written as DNA, the CDR3 is TGTGCCAGCAGCTCCGCGTTGGACACCGGGGAGCTGTTTTTT. The encoded protein is CASSSALDTGELFF.

The chain couples TRBV9 to TRBJ2-1; 10 bases match TRBD2. The CDR3 runs 19 residues. Per germline, CDR1 SGDLS and CDR2 YYNGEE. Germline trimming cut 0 bases from V and 6 bases from J; bases unmatched to any gene: 15. This CDR3 reads CASSVGGAGGPHTRNEQFF. The CDR3 DNA is TGTGCCAGCAGCGTAGGGGGAGCGGGAGGGCCTCACACGCGCAATGAGCAGTTCTTC.

This chain joins TRBV5-4 and TRBJ1-3; 7 nucleotides match TRBD1. The CDR3 is made up of 15 amino acids. Germline V gene sequence: CDR1 SGHNT, CDR2 YYREEE (reference sequence). The V gene end was trimmed by 2 bases and the J gene end by 4 bases; junction bases not matched to a gene: 6. In DNA, the CDR3 is TGTGCCAGCAGCTTATTAACAGGGGCAGGAAACACCATATATTTT. This translates into CASSLLTGAGNTIYF.

Comment on this clone: One end of the junction varies from germline; a read error may be responsible. This chain joins TRBV29-1 and TRBJ2-7, with 9 nucleotides matching TRBD1. The CDR3 spans 12 residues. Looked up from germline, CDR1 is SQVTM and CDR2 is ANQGSEA. CDR3 bases: TGCAGCGTCCCTGGGGACAGGGACCAAGTCAACTTC. It is translated as CSVPGDRDQVNF.

The chain recombines TRBV28 with TRBJ1-2; 9 positions agree with TRBD1. Germline trimming cut 6 bases from V and 3 bases from J; bases unmatched to any gene: 2. Germline CDR1 MDHEN, CDR2 SYDVKM. The CDR3 covers 13 residues. CDR3 region: CASSRQGDYGYTF. CDR3 coding DNA: TGTGCCAGCAGCCGACAGGGGGACTATGGCTACACCTTC.